Listed below are T cell receptor beta chains from one sample, sequenced in a study of brain T cells in children with intractable seizures. Sequencing was performed with immunoSEQ multiplex PCR; in TCRdb, only in-frame clones are kept and a portion is missing. This table has about 340,000 clones, 93% appearing once. Sequencing used peripheral blood, obtained roughly 5 months after surgery. The source is a boy younger than two with tuberous sclerosis and intractable seizures. CDR3s include the opening cysteine and the closing phenylalanine or tryptophan. A D gene is named only where the DNA matches it firmly. Size is omitted from some rows. Given values are once, few, many or a class for expanded clones.

CDR3: CASSLGYRDTQYF
DNA: TGTGCCAGCAGCTTAGGGTATAGAGATACGCAGTATTTT
size: .
length: 13
V: TRBV7-9
J: TRBJ2-3
D: .

CDR3: CASSQPLTGGDSPLHF
DNA: TGTGCCAGCAGCCAACCCTTGACAGGGGGGGATTCACCCCTCCACTTT
size: .
length: 16
V: TRBV3-1/TRBV3-2
J: TRBJ1-6
D: TRBD1

CDR3: CASSYSQDKYNEQFF
DNA: TGTGCCAGCAGTTACTCCCAGGATAAATACAATGAGCAGTTCTTC
size: .
length: 15
V: TRBV6-5
J: TRBJ2-1
D: .

CDR3: CASRMEKLFF
DNA: TGTGCCAGCAGGATGGAAAAACTGTTTTTT
size: .
length: 10
V: TRBV6-6
J: TRBJ1-4
D: .

CDR3: CASSQATVDQPQHF
DNA: TGTGCCAGCAGCCAAGCTACAGTTGATCAGCCCCAGCATTTT
size: .
length: 14
V: TRBV3-1/TRBV3-2
J: TRBJ1-5
D: .

CDR3: CASSQWDRVNTEAFF
DNA: TGCGCCAGCAGCCAATGGGACAGGGTAAACACTGAAGCTTTCTTT
size: .
length: 15
V: TRBV4-1
J: TRBJ1-1
D: TRBD1

CDR3: CASSYSRSSNNSPLHF
DNA: TGTGCCAGCAGTTACTCGAGGAGCAGCAATAATTCACCCCTCCACTTT
size: .
length: 16
V: TRBV6-5
J: TRBJ1-6
D: .

CDR3: CATRGQNTGELFF
DNA: TGTGCCACCAGGGGCCAGAACACCGGGGAGCTGTTTTTT
size: .
length: 13
V: TRBV24-1
J: TRBJ2-2
D: .

CDR3: CASSDSGFNEQFF
DNA: TGTGCCAGCAGTGACTCAGGGTTCAATGAGCAGTTCTTC
size: .
length: 13
V: TRBV6-4
J: TRBJ2-1
D: .

CDR3: CASSESTAKNYGYTF
DNA: TGCGCCAGCAGTGAGTCGACAGCCAAGAACTATGGCTACACCTTC
size: few
length: 15
V: TRBV10-2
J: TRBJ1-2
D: .

CDR3: CASSYYDSEAFF
DNA: TGTGCCAGCAGTTATTACGACAGTGAAGCTTTCTTT
size: .
length: 12
V: TRBV6-6
J: TRBJ1-1
D: .

CDR3: CASSEGGSSYNSPLHF
DNA: TGTGCCAGCAGCGAAGGGGGGAGCTCCTATAATTCACCCCTCCACTTT
size: .
length: 16
V: TRBV9
J: TRBJ1-6
D: .

CDR3: CASSPGQGAMNTEAFF
DNA: TGCGCCAGCAGTCCGGGACAGGGGGCGATGAACACTGAAGCTTTCTTT
size: .
length: 16
V: TRBV4-1
J: TRBJ1-1
D: TRBD1

CDR3: CASSLQGFDGYTF
DNA: TGTGCCAGCAGCTTGCAGGGTTTCGACGGCTACACCTTC
size: .
length: 13
V: TRBV5-5
J: TRBJ1-2
D: .

CDR3: CASSEMWLSGANVLTF
DNA: TGTGCCAGCAGTGAGATGTGGCTTTCTGGGGCCAACGTCCTGACTTTC
size: .
length: 16
V: TRBV2
J: TRBJ2-6
D: .

CDR3: CASSYRDEQYF
DNA: TGTGCCAGCAGTTACAGGGACGAGCAGTACTTC
size: .
length: 11
V: TRBV6-5
J: TRBJ2-7
D: .

CDR3: CASSLEGRLYNEQFF
DNA: TGTGCCAGCAGCTTGGAGGGACGACTGTACAATGAGCAGTTCTTC
size: .
length: 15
V: TRBV5-6
J: TRBJ2-1
D: .

CDR3: CASIPGGTDTQYF
DNA: TGTGCCAGCATCCCTGGGGGGACAGATACGCAGTATTTT
size: once
length: 13
V: TRBV28
J: TRBJ2-3
D: .

CDR3: CASSSGWGAWKHTQYF
DNA: TGTGCCAGCAGCTCAGGTTGGGGGGCCTGGAAGCATACGCAGTATTTT
size: few
length: 16
V: TRBV28
J: TRBJ2-3
D: .

CDR3: CATSAEGQALYGYTF
DNA: TGTGCCACCAGTGCAGAGGGACAGGCCCTCTATGGCTACACCTTC
size: .
length: 15
V: TRBV24-1
J: TRBJ1-2
D: TRBD1

CDR3: CASSQDNSYEQYF
DNA: TGTGCCAGCAGCCAAGACAACTCCTACGAGCAGTACTTC
size: few
length: 13
V: TRBV3-1/TRBV3-2
J: TRBJ2-7
D: .

CDR3: CAWNREDTEAFF
DNA: TGTGCCTGGAACAGGGAGGACACTGAAGCTTTCTTT
size: .
length: 12
V: TRBV30
J: TRBJ1-1
D: .

CDR3: CATTSGGGSEQFF
DNA: TGTGCCACGACTAGCGGAGGGGGGAGTGAGCAGTTCTTC
size: .
length: 13
V: TRBV10-3
J: TRBJ2-1
D: TRBD2

CDR3: CASAGYNEQFF
DNA: TGTGCCAGCGCAGGGTACAATGAGCAGTTCTTC
size: .
length: 11
V: TRBV19
J: TRBJ2-1
D: .

CDR3: CASSQVRGRNTEAFF
DNA: TGCGCCAGCAGCCAAGTTAGGGGCCGGAACACTGAAGCTTTCTTT
size: once
length: 15
V: TRBV4-1
J: TRBJ1-1
D: .

CDR3: CAGSWRGETQYF
DNA: TGTGCCGGTTCTTGGAGAGGAGAGACCCAGTACTTC
size: .
length: 12
V: TRBV6-5
J: TRBJ2-5
D: .

CDR3: CASSQVLASTKGEQYF
DNA: TGTGCCAGCAGCCAAGTACTGGCTAGTACAAAAGGCGAGCAGTACTTC
size: .
length: 16
V: TRBV4-2
J: TRBJ2-7
D: .

CDR3: CASSHGGGTYEQYF
DNA: TGCGCCAGCAGCCACGGGGGGGGCACCTACGAGCAGTACTTC
size: .
length: 14
V: TRBV4-1
J: TRBJ2-7
D: TRBD2

CDR3: CASSPSGGASAYEQYF
DNA: TGTGCCAGCAGCCCTAGCGGGGGGGCCTCGGCTTACGAGCAGTACTTC
size: .
length: 16
V: TRBV11-3
J: TRBJ2-7
D: TRBD2

CDR3: CAISERGAYAYNEQFF
DNA: TGTGCCATCAGTGAGCGGGGTGCCTATGCCTACAATGAGCAGTTCTTC
size: .
length: 16
V: TRBV10-3
J: TRBJ2-1
D: .

CDR3: CASSLGPSAKNIQYF
DNA: TGTGCCAGCAGCTTAGGTCCTAGCGCCAAAAACATTCAGTACTTC
size: once
length: 15
V: TRBV7-8
J: TRBJ2-4
D: .

CDR3: CASSVSGGNTEAFF
DNA: TGTGCCAGCAGCGTATCCGGGGGGAACACTGAAGCTTTCTTT
size: .
length: 14
V: TRBV9
J: TRBJ1-1
D: .

CDR3: CASSQDWAGSYNEQFF
DNA: TGTGCCAGCAGCCAAGATTGGGCAGGGTCTTACAATGAGCAGTTCTTC
size: .
length: 16
V: TRBV3-1/TRBV3-2
J: TRBJ2-1
D: .

CDR3: CASSSGQPTYEQYF
DNA: TGTGCCAGCAGCTCGGGGCAGCCGACCTACGAGCAGTACTTC
size: .
length: 14
V: TRBV7-9
J: TRBJ2-7
D: .

CDR3: CASSLEFDTEAFF
DNA: TGTGCCAGCAGCTTGGAGTTTGACACTGAAGCTTTCTTT
size: .
length: 13
V: TRBV5-4
J: TRBJ1-1
D: .

CDR3: CASSWIGGTEAFF
DNA: TGTGCCAGCAGCTGGATAGGGGGGACTGAAGCTTTCTTT
size: .
length: 13
V: TRBV7-9
J: TRBJ1-1
D: .

CDR3: CAIKPIGQGARTEAFF
DNA: TGTGCCATCAAACCGATTGGACAGGGGGCGAGGACTGAAGCTTTCTTT
size: once
length: 16
V: TRBV10-3
J: TRBJ1-1
D: TRBD1

CDR3: CSASEYGYTF
DNA: TGCAGTGCTAGCGAGTATGGCTACACCTTC
size: .
length: 10
V: TRBV20-1
J: TRBJ1-2
D: .

CDR3: CASSFPGAGATNEKLFF
DNA: TGTGCCAGCAGCTTTCCCGGGGCGGGTGCAACTAATGAAAAACTGTTTTTT
size: .
length: 17
V: TRBV7-9
J: TRBJ1-4
D: .

CDR3: CASRTGTAYGYTF
DNA: TGTGCCAGCAGAACCGGGACAGCCTATGGCTACACCTTC
size: .
length: 13
V: TRBV6-5
J: TRBJ1-2
D: TRBD1

CDR3: CASTSPPRLEAFF
DNA: TGTGCCAGCACTTCCCCTCCGCGCCTCGAAGCTTTCTTT
size: .
length: 13
V: TRBV6-5
J: TRBJ1-1
D: .

CDR3: CASSSLRYGYTF
DNA: TGTGCCAGCAGTTCCTTGCGCTATGGCTACACCTTC
size: .
length: 12
V: TRBV6-2/TRBV6-3
J: TRBJ1-2
D: .

CDR3: CASSQGLATNEKLFF
DNA: TGCGCCAGCAGCCAGGGTCTTGCAACTAATGAAAAACTGTTTTTT
size: .
length: 15
V: TRBV5-1
J: TRBJ1-4
D: .

CDR3: CASRWTDLTDTQYF
DNA: TGCGCCAGCCGGTGGACAGACCTCACAGATACGCAGTATTTT
size: .
length: 14
V: TRBV4-1
J: TRBJ2-3
D: .

CDR3: CASSITTGVAFF
DNA: TGTGCCAGCAGCATTACAACAGGGGTCGCTTTCTTT
size: many
length: 12
V: TRBV7-9
J: TRBJ1-1
D: TRBD1

CDR3: CASSGPGTLLAGGSYNEQFF
DNA: TGTGCCAGCAGCGGACCCGGGACACTCCTAGCGGGAGGCTCCTACAATGAGCAGTTCTTC
size: .
length: 20
V: TRBV2
J: TRBJ2-1
D: TRBD2

CDR3: CASSLGGSGANVLTF
DNA: TGTGCCAGCAGCTTAGGGGGGTCTGGGGCCAACGTCCTGACTTTC
size: once
length: 15
V: TRBV7-6
J: TRBJ2-6
D: .

CDR3: CAWRGPGQDSNYGYTF
DNA: TGTGCCTGGAGGGGCCCGGGACAGGACTCTAACTATGGCTACACCTTC
size: .
length: 16
V: TRBV30
J: TRBJ1-2
D: TRBD1

CDR3: CASSQLTGQGYGYTF
DNA: TGTGCCAGTAGCCAACTAACCGGACAGGGCTATGGCTACACCTTC
size: .
length: 15
V: TRBV19
J: TRBJ1-2
D: TRBD1

CDR3: CASSPRQGNYGYTF
DNA: TGTGCCAGCAGTCCCCGACAGGGAAACTATGGCTACACCTTC
size: .
length: 14
V: TRBV6-5
J: TRBJ1-2
D: TRBD1

CDR3: CASSVIESETQYF
DNA: TGCGCCAGCAGTGTGATTGAATCAGAGACCCAGTACTTC
size: .
length: 13
V: TRBV10-2
J: TRBJ2-5
D: .

CDR3: CASSPRTTTGELFF
DNA: TGTGCCAGCAGCCCCAGGACTACTACCGGGGAGCTGTTTTTT
size: .
length: 14
V: TRBV9
J: TRBJ2-2
D: .

CDR3: CATSLTGGSYNEQFF
DNA: TGTGCCACCAGCCTCACAGGGGGCTCCTACAATGAGCAGTTCTTC
size: .
length: 15
V: TRBV15
J: TRBJ2-1
D: TRBD1

CDR3: CASSQGAGGGYHEQFF
DNA: TGCGCCAGCAGCCAAGGGGCGGGGGGCGGCTACCATGAGCAGTTCTTC
size: .
length: 16
V: TRBV4-1
J: TRBJ2-1
D: TRBD2

CDR3: CASSSGRGDEETQYF
DNA: TGTGCCAGCAGCTCGGGCCGGGGGGATGAAGAGACCCAGTACTTC
size: .
length: 15
V: TRBV7-9
J: TRBJ2-5
D: TRBD2

CDR3: CASTEGGANTGELFF
DNA: TGTGCCAGCACCGAAGGGGGAGCCAACACCGGGGAGCTGTTTTTT
size: .
length: 15
V: TRBV11-3
J: TRBJ2-2
D: .

CDR3: CASSQSSMSLPAYTF
DNA: TGCGCCAGCAGCCAATCAAGTATGTCGCTTCCTGCCTACACCTTC
size: .
length: 15
V: TRBV4-1
J: TRBJ1-2
D: .

CDR3: CASSLADRVGDEQYF
DNA: TGCGCCAGCAGCTTGGCGGACAGGGTGGGGGACGAGCAGTACTTC
size: .
length: 15
V: TRBV5-1
J: TRBJ2-7
D: TRBD1

CDR3: CASSYGTPGDEQYF
DNA: TGCGCCAGCAGCTACGGGACCCCTGGCGACGAGCAGTACTTC
size: once
length: 14
V: TRBV5-1
J: TRBJ2-7
D: .